This entry describes one T cell receptor (beta chain). What this receptor recognizes is not known. Base qualities are not at hand, and no much larger clone is one base apart. Per the germline V gene, MRHNA is the CDR1 and SNTAGT is the CDR2. CDR3 length: 15 amino acids, cysteine to phenylalanine. The kept DNA is CDR3 alone, 45 bases in frame from the first base. Trimming takes 3 bases off V and 4 bases off J; junction bases not matched to a gene: 5. The time point label for this specimen denotes: baseline before first vaccination. Samples from vaccinated people were obtained from the UK trials COV001 and COV002, which included a single-blind randomized controlled phase 2/3 trial of AZD1222 (ChAdOx1 nCoV-19) in healthy adults. For TCRbeta chain sequencing, PBMC samples from trial participants were taken at day 0 and at day 28 after the second dose. These data originate in a study of T cell responses to AZD1222 COVID-19 vaccine (dated by TCRdb to the early 2020s). A note on the overall study: Because spike-specific TCR depth and breadth did not differ between the two schedules, AZD1222 recipients who got a second dose at roughly 4 weeks were pooled with those who got a second dose at roughly 12 weeks. TCR sequencing was performed for about 250 trial participants, of whom about 210 were given two doses of AZD1222 and roughly 25 were given two doses of MenACWY control vaccine. Trial participants were enrolled by age into subgroups of 18-55, 56-69 and 70-plus years, and about 150, 27 and 61 TCR-sequenced participants, respectively, were included in these subgroups.

Results and caveats for the whole study, not just this receptor: Nearly half of unique spike-specific TCRs reportedly recognized epitopes outside regions mutated in the B.1.351 and B.1.1.7 variants. Only five to seven AZD1222 recipients were SARS-CoV-2 seropositive at baseline, limiting conclusions about previously exposed vaccinees. After two AZD1222 doses, spike-specific TCR breadth and depth were significantly higher than at day 0 and than in MenACWY recipients. Because no samples from the day 14 peak response were available, repertoires could be characterized only after the peak T cell response. CD4 TCRs associated with the vaccine covered the entire spike protein, and the dominant responses were in regions 160-218 and 743-854. In the small 56-69-year group, the increase in depth fell short of significance, most likely because of low power. Participants were mostly white British, with more females than males. The authors suggested clonal diversity may have been underestimated.

The CDR3 regions of human TCRbeta chains were analyzed by immunosequencing. The study's processing was this. TCRs in the repertoires were matched against a reference library of SARS-CoV-2-specific TCRs that had been generated with the MIRA antigen-specificity platform. Breadth meant the fraction of unique TCRs that were SARS-CoV-2-associated, whereas depth meant the fraction of total T cells that were SARS-CoV-2-associated. Using the MIRA data, each spike-specific TCR was assigned both to the spike region to which the TCR was reactive and to a CD4 or CD8 class. Log10-transformed breadth and depth values were compared by one-way ANOVA with Sidak's multiple comparisons tests. Not all clones reach the TCRdb copy of this immuneACCESS table, which keeps in-frame sequences only. Checked studies attribute under half of the gap to unresolved V genes and leave the rest unexplained. V, J and clone size are those of that table, while D and trimming were read from the DNA. Recorded for this sample are 90,000 to 100,000 clones; around nine tenths of them occurred a single time. Around 3.9% of the sample belongs to the ten largest clones.

This material consisted of peripheral blood, taken on day 0 of AZD1222 vaccination. The receptor was isolated from an adult in good health. This chain is built from TRBV6-4 and TRBJ2-3; 9 junctional bases match TRBD2. The DNA sequence follows: TGTGCCAGCAGTGATGGTAGCGGGGGTTCAGATACGCAGTATTTT. The encoded protein is CASSDGSGGSDTQYF.